These T cell receptor beta chains were read from a single sample in a study of control samples from healthy donors and cancer patients. TCRdb's copy holds only in-frame clones and misses some; the assay was immunoSEQ multiplex PCR. The sample has about 47,000 clones, 80% seen once. The sequencing sample was made of blood. These receptors originate from a man aged 70-80 years in good health. Both conserved end residues are part of each CDR3. D genes are given only for firm matches. Rows give clone size only sometimes, using once, few, many, or a class for an expanded clone.

j_gene: TRBJ2-5; abundance: NA; d_gene: NA; v_gene: TRBV11-3; CDR3nt: TGTGCCAGCAGCTTAGATCCCGAAAAAGAGACCCAGTACTTC; CDR3aa: CASSLDPEKETQYF
j_gene: TRBJ2-7; abundance: NA; d_gene: TRBD2; v_gene: TRBV3-1/TRBV3-2; CDR3nt: TGTGCCAGCAGCCAAGCCCCGTTGGCGGCGGGGGGAGAGCAGTACTTC; CDR3aa: CASSQAPLAAGGEQYF
j_gene: TRBJ2-7; abundance: few; d_gene: NA; v_gene: TRBV16; CDR3nt: TGTGCCAGCAGCCCGGGGTACGAGCAGTACTTC; CDR3aa: CASSPGYEQYF
j_gene: TRBJ1-6; abundance: few; d_gene: NA; v_gene: TRBV11-3; CDR3nt: TGTGCCAGCAGCTTAGTAGGGGGAGGCAATTCACCCCTCCACTTT; CDR3aa: CASSLVGGGNSPLHF
j_gene: TRBJ2-1; abundance: NA; d_gene: TRBD1; v_gene: TRBV5-1; CDR3nt: TGCGCCGGCAGCTTGGGGGTGACAGGGGAGCAGTTCTTC; CDR3aa: CAGSLGVTGEQFF
j_gene: TRBJ2-2; abundance: NA; d_gene: NA; v_gene: TRBV9; CDR3nt: TGTGCCGGAATTACCGGGGAGCTGTTTTTT; CDR3aa: CAGITGELFF
j_gene: TRBJ1-4; abundance: NA; d_gene: NA; v_gene: TRBV5-5; CDR3nt: TGTGCCAGCAGCGGAGGGGTTGAGGCAACTAATGAAAAACTGTTTTTT; CDR3aa: CASSGGVEATNEKLFF
j_gene: TRBJ1-6; abundance: NA; d_gene: NA; v_gene: TRBV5-1; CDR3nt: TGCGCCAGCAGCTTGGCCGTCACGGGGAATTCACCCCTCCACTTT; CDR3aa: CASSLAVTGNSPLHF
j_gene: TRBJ1-4; abundance: NA; d_gene: NA; v_gene: TRBV10-1; CDR3nt: TGCGCCAGCACTGCAGGATCTAATGAAAAACTGTTTTTT; CDR3aa: CASTAGSNEKLFF
j_gene: TRBJ2-2; abundance: NA; d_gene: NA; v_gene: TRBV7-2; CDR3nt: TGTGCCAGCAGCCCTGGTCGGATGACCGGGGAGCTGTTTTTT; CDR3aa: CASSPGRMTGELFF
j_gene: TRBJ1-6; abundance: NA; d_gene: TRBD1; v_gene: TRBV2; CDR3nt: TGTGCCAGCAGAGCGGGACAGGTCAATTCACCCCTCCACTTT; CDR3aa: CASRAGQVNSPLHF
j_gene: TRBJ2-7; abundance: NA; d_gene: NA; v_gene: TRBV7-2; CDR3nt: TGTGCCAGCAGCCCACAAACAGGAGGCGTCTCACGGAGGGAGCAGTACTTC; CDR3aa: CASSPQTGGVSRREQYF
j_gene: TRBJ1-1; abundance: NA; d_gene: NA; v_gene: TRBV5-1; CDR3nt: TGCGCCAGCCAGCCCAGTTTACTGTCGGGTGTGGCTTTCTTT; CDR3aa: CASQPSLLSGVAFF
j_gene: TRBJ2-5; abundance: NA; d_gene: NA; v_gene: TRBV24-1; CDR3nt: TGTGCCACCAGTGATTCGGGGTACCAAGAGACCCAGTACTTC; CDR3aa: CATSDSGYQETQYF
j_gene: TRBJ2-1; abundance: NA; d_gene: NA; v_gene: TRBV7-2; CDR3nt: TGTGCCAGCAGCTTAATGGGGGGACGGAGCTCCTACAATGAGCAGTTCTTC; CDR3aa: CASSLMGGRSSYNEQFF
j_gene: TRBJ2-3; abundance: NA; d_gene: TRBD1; v_gene: TRBV5-1; CDR3nt: TGCGCCAGCAGCTCGGGACAGTTCACAGATACGCAGTATTTT; CDR3aa: CASSSGQFTDTQYF
j_gene: TRBJ2-3; abundance: NA; d_gene: NA; v_gene: TRBV5-1; CDR3nt: TGCGCCAGCAGCCCCGGACAGTACACAGATACGCAGTATTTT; CDR3aa: CASSPGQYTDTQYF
j_gene: TRBJ2-1; abundance: NA; d_gene: TRBD2; v_gene: TRBV29-1; CDR3nt: TGCAGCCTCCAGGGGCTAGCGGGAGGACTCTACAATGAGCAGTTCTTC; CDR3aa: CSLQGLAGGLYNEQFF
j_gene: TRBJ1-2; abundance: NA; d_gene: NA; v_gene: TRBV7-9; CDR3nt: TGTGCCAGCAGCATATACCGGGACATCAATGGCTACACCTTC; CDR3aa: CASSIYRDINGYTF
j_gene: TRBJ1-5; abundance: NA; d_gene: NA; v_gene: TRBV7-9; CDR3nt: TGTGCCAGCAGCTTGGATAATCAGCCCCAGCATTTT; CDR3aa: CASSLDNQPQHF
j_gene: TRBJ2-7; abundance: NA; d_gene: NA; v_gene: TRBV7-9; CDR3nt: TGTGCCAGCAGCTTAGGAGGGGGCGAGCAGTACTTC; CDR3aa: CASSLGGGEQYF
j_gene: TRBJ1-1; abundance: NA; d_gene: NA; v_gene: TRBV29-1; CDR3nt: TGCAGCGAGGGACCCCCGGATAGGGCTTTCTTT; CDR3aa: CSEGPPDRAFF
j_gene: TRBJ1-2; abundance: NA; d_gene: NA; v_gene: TRBV11-2; CDR3nt: TGTGCCAGCAGCTCCGTTCGACAGTCCGCCGGCTATGGCTACACCTTC; CDR3aa: CASSSVRQSAGYGYTF
j_gene: TRBJ2-3; abundance: NA; d_gene: NA; v_gene: TRBV11-2; CDR3nt: TGTGCCAGCAGCCCAGCCAGGCGAAGAGATACGCAGTATTTT; CDR3aa: CASSPARRRDTQYF
j_gene: TRBJ2-7; abundance: NA; d_gene: TRBD2; v_gene: TRBV4-2; CDR3nt: TGTGCCAGCAGCCAAGATGGTAGCGGGGCTTACGAGCAGTACTTC; CDR3aa: CASSQDGSGAYEQYF
j_gene: TRBJ2-1; abundance: NA; d_gene: NA; v_gene: TRBV14; CDR3nt: TGTGCCAGCAGCCAAGAACTGGGCGCGCCCTACAATGAGCAGTTCTTC; CDR3aa: CASSQELGAPYNEQFF
j_gene: TRBJ1-4; abundance: NA; d_gene: NA; v_gene: TRBV2; CDR3nt: TGTGCCAGCAGGATAGACTCAGGGATTAATGAAAAACTGTTTTTT; CDR3aa: CASRIDSGINEKLFF
j_gene: TRBJ2-7; abundance: NA; d_gene: TRBD1; v_gene: TRBV9; CDR3nt: TGTGCCAGCAGCCCCCAAGGGGGCCTACAGTACTTC; CDR3aa: CASSPQGGLQYF
j_gene: TRBJ2-5; abundance: NA; d_gene: NA; v_gene: TRBV7-7; CDR3nt: TGTGCCAGCAGCTTAGAGGGAAATCAGGGGATTCACCAAGAGACCCAGTACTTC; CDR3aa: CASSLEGNQGIHQETQYF
j_gene: TRBJ1-4; abundance: many; d_gene: NA; v_gene: TRBV19; CDR3nt: TGTGCCAGTATAAGACAGCCCGATGAAAAACTGTTTTTT; CDR3aa: CASIRQPDEKLFF
j_gene: TRBJ1-1; abundance: NA; d_gene: NA; v_gene: TRBV30; CDR3nt: TGTGCCCATAGGGGCCTAACGGGAATGAACACTGAAGCTTTCTTT; CDR3aa: CAHRGLTGMNTEAFF
j_gene: TRBJ2-7; abundance: NA; d_gene: NA; v_gene: TRBV18; CDR3nt: TGTGCCAGCTCACCATTGAGGGGGAGAACGAGCGAGCAGTACTTC; CDR3aa: CASSPLRGRTSEQYF
j_gene: TRBJ1-2; abundance: NA; d_gene: NA; v_gene: TRBV7-9; CDR3nt: TGTGCCAGCAGCTTCGGCAGCGGCTATGGCTACACCTTC; CDR3aa: CASSFGSGYGYTF
j_gene: TRBJ2-1; abundance: once; d_gene: NA; v_gene: TRBV9; CDR3nt: TGTGCCAGCAGCGTTACCCGGGCCTACAATGAGCAGTTCTTC; CDR3aa: CASSVTRAYNEQFF
j_gene: TRBJ2-3; abundance: NA; d_gene: NA; v_gene: TRBV18; CDR3nt: TGTGCCAGCTCACCAGGGACAGATACGCAGTATTTT; CDR3aa: CASSPGTDTQYF
j_gene: TRBJ2-1; abundance: NA; d_gene: TRBD2; v_gene: TRBV5-6; CDR3nt: TGTGCCAGCAGCTACCGGACTAGCTTCAATGAGCAGTTCTTC; CDR3aa: CASSYRTSFNEQFF
j_gene: TRBJ1-1; abundance: NA; d_gene: NA; v_gene: TRBV5-1; CDR3nt: TGCGCCAGCAGCTTGGAGTCGGGGGGCTTTTCGGGGTCCACTGAAGCTTTCTTT; CDR3aa: CASSLESGGFSGSTEAFF
j_gene: TRBJ1-5; abundance: few; d_gene: NA; v_gene: TRBV2; CDR3nt: TGTGCCAGCAGTGAGGACAGCGGCCAGCCCCAGCATTTT; CDR3aa: CASSEDSGQPQHF
j_gene: TRBJ2-5; abundance: NA; d_gene: NA; v_gene: TRBV6-5; CDR3nt: TGTGCCAGCAGCAAGTTGGTAGAGACCCAGTACTTC; CDR3aa: CASSKLVETQYF
j_gene: TRBJ2-6; abundance: NA; d_gene: NA; v_gene: TRBV10-3; CDR3nt: TGTGCCATCAGTGAGCCAGACTCTGGGGCCAACGTCCTGACTTTC; CDR3aa: CAISEPDSGANVLTF
j_gene: TRBJ2-7; abundance: NA; d_gene: NA; v_gene: TRBV18; CDR3nt: TGTGCCAGCTCTTCCGGGGGGCACGAGCAGTACTTC; CDR3aa: CASSSGGHEQYF
j_gene: TRBJ2-7; abundance: NA; d_gene: NA; v_gene: TRBV28; CDR3nt: TGTGCCAGCAGTTTGGCCCACTACGAGCAGTACTTC; CDR3aa: CASSLAHYEQYF
j_gene: TRBJ2-1; abundance: NA; d_gene: NA; v_gene: TRBV28; CDR3nt: TGTGCCAGCAGAAAACTAGGCAATGAGCAGTTCTTC; CDR3aa: CASRKLGNEQFF
j_gene: TRBJ2-7; abundance: once; d_gene: TRBD2; v_gene: TRBV4-1; CDR3nt: TGCGCCAGCAGCCAAGATGTAGGTAGGCGGGAGCGCTCTAGGTACGAGCAGTACTTC; CDR3aa: CASSQDVGRRERSRYEQYF
j_gene: TRBJ2-1; abundance: NA; d_gene: NA; v_gene: TRBV7-9; CDR3nt: TGTGCCAGCAGCTTGCGAGGGTTGGCGGATGAGCAGTTCTTC; CDR3aa: CASSLRGLADEQFF
j_gene: TRBJ2-7; abundance: NA; d_gene: NA; v_gene: TRBV11-3; CDR3nt: TGTGCCAGCAGCTTAGATCGAGTCTACGAGCAGTACTTC; CDR3aa: CASSLDRVYEQYF
j_gene: TRBJ1-1; abundance: NA; d_gene: TRBD1; v_gene: TRBV7-9; CDR3nt: TGTGCCAGCAGCCCGGGACAGGCGTACACTGAAGCTTTCTTT; CDR3aa: CASSPGQAYTEAFF
j_gene: TRBJ2-7; abundance: NA; d_gene: TRBD1; v_gene: TRBV5-1; CDR3nt: TGCGCCAGCAGCTGGGCGGACAGGGGAGGCGAGCAGTACTTC; CDR3aa: CASSWADRGGEQYF
j_gene: TRBJ2-7; abundance: NA; d_gene: TRBD2; v_gene: TRBV4-1; CDR3nt: TGCGCCAGCAGCCACATAGCGGGAGCTGGGAACGAGCAGTACTTC; CDR3aa: CASSHIAGAGNEQYF
j_gene: TRBJ2-1; abundance: NA; d_gene: NA; v_gene: TRBV7-2; CDR3nt: TGTGCCAGCAGCTTACTGGGACAAGAATACAATGAGCAGTTCTTC; CDR3aa: CASSLLGQEYNEQFF
j_gene: TRBJ1-2; abundance: NA; d_gene: TRBD1; v_gene: TRBV23-1; CDR3nt: TGCGCCAGCAACCCGTCCGGGACAGGGGACTATGGCTACACCTTC; CDR3aa: CASNPSGTGDYGYTF
j_gene: TRBJ1-1; abundance: NA; d_gene: NA; v_gene: TRBV6-5; CDR3nt: TGTGCCAGCAGCCCCGGATTTACAGGGAACACTGAAGCTTTCTTT; CDR3aa: CASSPGFTGNTEAFF
j_gene: TRBJ1-2; abundance: NA; d_gene: NA; v_gene: TRBV7-9; CDR3nt: TGTGCCAGCAGCTGGGGCCGTGAGGGCTACACCTTC; CDR3aa: CASSWGREGYTF
j_gene: TRBJ1-1; abundance: NA; d_gene: NA; v_gene: TRBV4-2; CDR3nt: TGTGCCAGCAGCCAAGTCGGGGGACTGCTCACTGAAGCTTTCTTT; CDR3aa: CASSQVGGLLTEAFF
j_gene: TRBJ2-1; abundance: few; d_gene: TRBD2; v_gene: TRBV2; CDR3nt: TGTGCCAGCAGTCCTTACGGGGGGACTAGCGGGAAAAATGAGCAGTTCTTC; CDR3aa: CASSPYGGTSGKNEQFF
j_gene: TRBJ1-3; abundance: NA; d_gene: NA; v_gene: TRBV6-5; CDR3nt: TGTGCCAGCAGTCTGGGTGGGAGCTCTGGAAACACCATATATTTT; CDR3aa: CASSLGGSSGNTIYF